This T cell receptor (beta chain) was captured in a study of blood T cell repertoires in COVID-19. Study as a whole: COVID-19 samples collected from the United States, Italy and Spain covered acute and convalescent phases.

This CDR3 spans 17 amino acids. CDR1 and CDR2 (germline): SNHLY, FYNNEI. With 6 bases clipped from V and 2 bases from J, the junction kept 13 bases outside the gene matches. Study processing details: The assay estimated nucleated cells by amplifying reference gene primers. TCRdb's copy holds only in-frame clones and misses some; the assay was immunoSEQ multiplex PCR. V, J and clone size reflect that table, while D and trimming were determined from the DNA. The table records 540,000 or so clones, around nine tenths of them present only once. Patients in Seattle were enrolled during active infection, then followed longitudinally.

This sequence was found in a woman in her forties or fifties with COVID-19, enrolled during active disease. The J gene is TRBJ2-7, the V gene TRBV2; 10 positions agree with TRBD1. The sequencing input was peripheral blood. The CDR3: CASSDLGQGTTTYEQYF. The CDR3 nucleotides read TGTGCCAGCAGCGACCTGGGACAGGGGACTACCACCTACGAGCAGTACTTC.